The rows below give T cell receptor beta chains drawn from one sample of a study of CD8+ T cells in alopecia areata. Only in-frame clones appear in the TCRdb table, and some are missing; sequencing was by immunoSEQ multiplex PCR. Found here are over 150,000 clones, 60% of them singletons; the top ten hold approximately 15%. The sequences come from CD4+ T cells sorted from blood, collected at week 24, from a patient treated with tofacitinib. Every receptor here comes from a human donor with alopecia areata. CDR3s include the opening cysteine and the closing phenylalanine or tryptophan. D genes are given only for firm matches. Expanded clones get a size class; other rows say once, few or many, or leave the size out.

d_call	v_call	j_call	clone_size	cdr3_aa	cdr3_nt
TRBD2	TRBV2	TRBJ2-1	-	CASSEASRAGGRDEQFF	TGTGCCAGCAGTGAAGCAAGCCGAGCGGGGGGCAGGGATGAGCAGTTCTTC
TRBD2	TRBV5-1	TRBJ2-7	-	CASSRLAGEVYEQYF	TGCGCCAGCAGCCGCCTCGCGGGGGAAGTCTACGAGCAGTACTTC
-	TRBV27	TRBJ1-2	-	CASSPGTRYYGYTF	TGTGCCAGCAGTCCCGGGACCCGATACTATGGCTACACCTTC
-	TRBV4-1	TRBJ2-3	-	CASSQVGDGGTQYF	TGCGCCAGCAGCCAAGTGGGGGACGGCGGTACGCAGTATTTT
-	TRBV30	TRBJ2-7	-	CAWSLAYEQYF	TGTGCCTGGAGTCTAGCCTACGAGCAGTACTTC
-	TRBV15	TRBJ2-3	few	CATSRDRSVATQYF	TGTGCCACCAGCAGAGATCGGTCCGTTGCTACGCAGTATTTT
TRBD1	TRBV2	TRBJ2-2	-	CASTGVDTGELFF	TGTGCCAGTACAGGGGTCGACACCGGGGAGCTGTTTTTT
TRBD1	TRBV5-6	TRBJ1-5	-	CASSARGRGSQPQHF	TGTGCCAGCAGCGCTAGGGGGCGCGGAAGTCAGCCCCAGCATTTT
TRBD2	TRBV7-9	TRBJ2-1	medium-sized	CASSLDRAGGRFF	TGTGCCAGCAGCTTAGACAGAGCGGGGGGGCGATTCTTC
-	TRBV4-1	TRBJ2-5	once	CASSPSAARGEETQYF	TGCGCCAGCAGCCCCAGCGCGGCCAGGGGGGAAGAGACCCAGTACTTC
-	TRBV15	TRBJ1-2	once	CATSRDLTPEGYTF	TGTGCCACCAGCAGAGATTTAACCCCTGAGGGCTACACCTTC
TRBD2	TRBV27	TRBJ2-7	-	CASSLEAGGSYEQYF	TGTGCCAGCAGTTTAGAAGCGGGGGGCTCCTACGAGCAGTACTTC
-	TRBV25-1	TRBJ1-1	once	CASSVPGGGTEAFF	TGTGCCAGCAGTGTCCCGGGGGGCGGCACTGAAGCTTTCTTT
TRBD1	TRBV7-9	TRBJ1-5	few	CASSRGQGDQPQHF	TGTGCCAGCAGCAGGGGACAGGGGGATCAGCCCCAGCATTTT
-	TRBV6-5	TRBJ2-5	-	CASSYLQGGAEVTQYF	TGTGCCAGCAGTTACCTCCAGGGTGGGGCGGAGGTGACCCAGTACTTC
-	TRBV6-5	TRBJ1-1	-	CATQEWGRNTEAFF	TGTGCCACTCAGGAATGGGGCCGAAACACTGAAGCTTTCTTT
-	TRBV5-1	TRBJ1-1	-	CASRSGGEAFF	TGCGCCAGCAGGTCGGGTGGTGAAGCTTTCTTT
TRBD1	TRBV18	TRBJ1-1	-	CASSPTGGKGTEAFF	TGTGCCAGCTCACCAACAGGGGGCAAAGGCACTGAAGCTTTCTTT
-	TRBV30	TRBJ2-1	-	CACKSYNEQFF	TGTGCCTGCAAAAGCTACAATGAGCAGTTCTTC
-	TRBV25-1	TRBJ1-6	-	CASMSETDNSPLHF	TGTGCCAGCATGTCCGAGACAGATAATTCACCCCTCCACTTT
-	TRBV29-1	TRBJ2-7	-	CSVEGRNYEQYF	TGCAGCGTTGAAGGGAGAAACTACGAGCAGTACTTC
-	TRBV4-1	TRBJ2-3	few	CASSQEYRDTQQYF	TGCGCCAGCAGCCAAGAGTATCGGGACACCCAACAGTATTTT
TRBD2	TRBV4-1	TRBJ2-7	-	CASSQASGGIYEQYF	TGCGCCAGCAGCCAAGCTAGCGGGGGGATCTACGAGCAGTACTTC
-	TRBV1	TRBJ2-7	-	CTSSQETTTYEQYF	TGCACCAGCAGCCAAGAGACGACTACCTACGAGCAGTACTTC
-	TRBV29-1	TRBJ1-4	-	CSALRLGVNEKLFF	TGCAGCGCCCTCCGGTTAGGTGTAAATGAAAAACTGTTTTTT
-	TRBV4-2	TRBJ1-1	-	CASSSQPGATEAFF	TGTGCCAGCAGCTCTCAGCCAGGGGCCACTGAAGCTTTCTTT
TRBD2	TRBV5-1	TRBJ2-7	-	CASSPAMGGSEQYF	TGCGCCAGCAGCCCCGCGATGGGGGGGAGCGAGCAGTACTTC
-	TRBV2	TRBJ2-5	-	CASSYREETQYF	TGTGCCAGCAGTTACAGGGAAGAGACCCAGTACTTC
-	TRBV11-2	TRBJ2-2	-	CASRRGTGELFF	TGTGCCAGCAGACGGGGGACCGGGGAGCTGTTTTTT
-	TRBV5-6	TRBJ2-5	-	CASSLNRVQETQYF	TGTGCCAGCAGCTTAAACAGGGTACAAGAGACCCAGTACTTC
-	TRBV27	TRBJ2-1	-	CASSSSGIVQFF	TGTGCCAGCAGTTCCTCCGGGATTGTGCAGTTCTTC
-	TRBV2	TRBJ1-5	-	CASSVEGGNQPQHF	TGTGCCAGCAGTGTGGAGGGAGGCAATCAGCCCCAGCATTTT
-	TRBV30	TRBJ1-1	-	CAWSISYMNTEAFF	TGTGCCTGGAGTATCTCCTATATGAACACTGAAGCTTTCTTT
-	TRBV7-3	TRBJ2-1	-	CASSFDRKTYNEQFF	TGTGCCAGCAGCTTCGACAGGAAGACCTACAATGAGCAGTTCTTC
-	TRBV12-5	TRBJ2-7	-	CASGLNYEQYF	TGTGCTAGTGGTTTAAACTACGAGCAGTACTTC
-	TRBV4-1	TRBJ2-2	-	CASSQDRGGGEGELFF	TGCGCCAGCAGCCAAGATCGCGGGGGCGGGGAGGGGGAGCTGTTTTTT
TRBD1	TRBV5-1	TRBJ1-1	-	CASSQTMTGNEAFF	TGCGCCAGCAGCCAAACGATGACAGGGAATGAAGCTTTCTTT
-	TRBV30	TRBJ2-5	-	CAGRSLETQYF	TGTGCCGGGAGGTCCCTAGAGACCCAGTACTTC
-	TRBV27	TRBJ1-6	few	CASSSHLGSPLHF	TGTGCCAGCAGTTCTCACTTAGGTTCACCCCTCCACTTT
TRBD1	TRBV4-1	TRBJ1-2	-	CASSQAPGQSSYGYTF	TGCGCCAGCAGCCAGGCCCCGGGACAGTCTTCCTATGGCTACACCTTC
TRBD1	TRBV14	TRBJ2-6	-	CASSQAKTGVAGANVLTF	TGTGCCAGCAGCCAAGCTAAAACAGGGGTTGCTGGGGCCAACGTCCTGACTTTC
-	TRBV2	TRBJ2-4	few	CASSEGGAIAKNIQYF	TGTGCCAGCAGTGAAGGCGGGGCCATAGCCAAAAACATTCAGTACTTC
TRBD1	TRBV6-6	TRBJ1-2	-	CASSSSQGADYGYTF	TGTGCCAGCAGTAGTTCGCAGGGGGCGGACTATGGCTACACCTTC
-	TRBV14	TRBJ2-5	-	CASSHDNRRETQYF	TGTGCCAGCAGCCATGACAACCGTCGGGAGACCCAGTACTTC
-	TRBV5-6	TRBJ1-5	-	CASSASYSNQPQHF	TGTGCCAGCAGCGCCAGCTATAGCAATCAGCCCCAGCATTTT
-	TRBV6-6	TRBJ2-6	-	CASRPLTTGANVLTF	TGTGCCAGCAGACCCTTGACTACTGGGGCCAACGTCCTGACTTTC
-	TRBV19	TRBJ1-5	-	CASTPGRGRSQPQHF	TGTGCCAGTACCCCGGGGAGGGGTAGGAGTCAGCCCCAGCATTTT
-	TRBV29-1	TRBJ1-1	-	CSTKGHNTEAFF	TGCAGCACAAAGGGCCACAACACTGAAGCTTTCTTT
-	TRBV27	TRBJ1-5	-	CASSPVSNQPQHF	TGTGCCAGCAGCCCTGTTAGCAATCAGCCCCAGCATTTT
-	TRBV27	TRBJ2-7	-	CASSSTYEQYF	TGTGCCAGCAGTTCGACCTACGAGCAGTACTTC
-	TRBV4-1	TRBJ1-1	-	CASSRTSAGTEAFF	TGCGCCAGCAGCCGTACGTCCGCAGGAACTGAAGCTTTCTTT
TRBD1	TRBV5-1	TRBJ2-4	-	CASSRGDRVSNIQYF	TGCGCCAGCAGCCGAGGGGACAGAGTGTCTAACATTCAGTACTTC
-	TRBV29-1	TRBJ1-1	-	CSVHGMNTEAFF	TGCAGCGTTCACGGAATGAACACTGAAGCTTTCTTT